This T cell receptor beta chain was sequenced for a study of T cells in Graves' hyperthyroidism and ophthalmopathy. Broader study findings: The model forecast ophthalmopathy, anticipating it by a median about six months before onset. By a 13 V-J model, ophthalmopathy was set apart from stable hyperthyroidism.

This clonotype was detected only a few times. The antigen is not known. This CDR3 contains 13 residues. Germline values: CDR1 DFQATT, CDR2 SNEGSKA (reference sequence). With 5 bases clipped from V and 8 bases from J, the junction kept 5 bases outside the gene matches. Ophthalmopathy patients had Clinical Activity Score at least 3, NOSPECS grade at least 4, duration under 3 months. The authors took PBMCs from roughly 10 ml fresh peripheral blood. Amplified TCR beta CDR3 regions came from RNA transcripts. Using the HTBI primer set, a first-round RT-PCR was run on the TCR CDR3. TCRdb independently ran MiXCR on the multiplex PCR reads; one entry per CDR3 protein. The data contain roughly 600,000 distinct CDR3 sequences, more than 12% of them singletons.

The rearrangement links TRBV20-1 to TRBJ1-4; 10 nucleotides line up with TRBD1. Sequencing used blood. This receptor was obtained from a woman aged 50 to 60 with Graves' ophthalmopathy. The CDR3: CSAGDRGQEKLFF. The CDR3 DNA sequence: TGCAGTGCTGGGGACAGGGGACAAGAAAAACTGTTTTTT.